The clone carrying this TCR beta chain came up many times. This sample was included in a study of metastatic and nonmetastatic thyroid tumors. Study information: Repertoire comparison spanned blood and tumor or nodule tissue of malignant and benign thyroid patients.

TCRdb reassembled clones from the PCR reads with MiXCR. The data hold about 37,000 clones, with approximately 13% observed a single time. All patients were treatment-naive before thyroid surgery. The source of this sequence is a female donor with papillary thyroid cancer or a benign thyroid nodule (not recorded which). Some clones in this sample may be carry-over from other donors' samples. Input material: blood.

CDR3 loop: CASSVPGSRNTIYF. The CDR3 DNA sequence: TGTGCCAGCAGTGTACCAGGGTCCCGAAACACCATATATTTT. V usage is TRBV6-1 and J usage is TRBJ1-3; possibly TRBD1 for D (5 bases). V gave up 4 bases and J gave up 5 bases, with 12 bases separating them. Germline V CDR1 and CDR2: MNHNS, SASEGT. The CDR3 has 14 residues.